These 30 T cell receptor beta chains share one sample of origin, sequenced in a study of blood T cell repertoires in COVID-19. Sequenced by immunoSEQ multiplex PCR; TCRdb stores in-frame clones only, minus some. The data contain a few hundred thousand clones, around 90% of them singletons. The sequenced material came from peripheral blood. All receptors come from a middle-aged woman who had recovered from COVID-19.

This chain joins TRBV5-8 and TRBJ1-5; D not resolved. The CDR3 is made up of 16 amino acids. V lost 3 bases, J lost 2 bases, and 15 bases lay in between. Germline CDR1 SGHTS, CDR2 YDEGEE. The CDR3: CASSSTRGAGNQPQHF. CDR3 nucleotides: TGTGCCAGCAGCTCGACGCGCGGAGCTGGCAATCAGCCCCAGCATTTT.

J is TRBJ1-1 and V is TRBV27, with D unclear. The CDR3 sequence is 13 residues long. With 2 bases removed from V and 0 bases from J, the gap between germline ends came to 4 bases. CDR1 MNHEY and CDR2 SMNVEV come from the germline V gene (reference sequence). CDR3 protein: CASSLVMNTEAFF. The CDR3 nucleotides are TGTGCCAGCAGTTTAGTCATGAACACTGAAGCTTTCTTT.

DNA for the CDR3: TGTGCCAGCGGGCTCAGGGGACCCTACGAGCAGTACTTC. This encodes CASGLRGPYEQYF. The V call is TRBV6-5, the J call TRBJ2-7, with D possibly being TRBD1 (6 bases). Germline CDR1 MNHEY, CDR2 SVGAGI. V gave up 8 bases and J gave up 2 bases, with 13 bases separating them. There are 13 residues in the CDR3.

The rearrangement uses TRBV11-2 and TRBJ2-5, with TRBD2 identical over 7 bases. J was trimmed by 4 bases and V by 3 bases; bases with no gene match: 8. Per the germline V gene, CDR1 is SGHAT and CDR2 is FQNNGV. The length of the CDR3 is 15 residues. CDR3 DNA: TGTGCCAGCAGCTTGTTTCGGCTAGCGGCAGAGACCCAGTACTTC. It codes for CASSLFRLAAETQYF.

CDR3 sequence (DNA): TGTGCCTGTGAGGGACAGGGTGGGTCTCACTCTGGAAACACCATATATTTT. Translation: CACEGQGGSHSGNTIYF. The genes are TRBV30 and TRBJ1-3, with TRBD1 matching over 9 bases. The CDR3 totals 17 residues. With V trimmed by 6 bases and J by 0 bases, 12 bases remained unmatched. Germline-derived CDR1 and CDR2 are GTSNPN and SVGIG (reference sequence).

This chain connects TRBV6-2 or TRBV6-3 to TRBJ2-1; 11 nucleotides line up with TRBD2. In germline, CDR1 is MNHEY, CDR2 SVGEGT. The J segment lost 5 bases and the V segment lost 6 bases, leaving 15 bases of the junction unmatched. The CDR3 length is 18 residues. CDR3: CASSLLPPGLAAHNEQFF. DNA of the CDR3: TGTGCCAGCAGCCTACTACCCCCGGGACTAGCGGCCCACAATGAGCAGTTCTTC.

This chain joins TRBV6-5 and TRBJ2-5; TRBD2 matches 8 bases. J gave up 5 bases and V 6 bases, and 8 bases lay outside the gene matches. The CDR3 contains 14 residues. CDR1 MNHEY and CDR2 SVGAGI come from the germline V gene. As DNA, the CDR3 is TGTGCCAGCAGCCCCCGGGGGGGTTGGGAGACCCAGTACTTC. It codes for CASSPRGGWETQYF.

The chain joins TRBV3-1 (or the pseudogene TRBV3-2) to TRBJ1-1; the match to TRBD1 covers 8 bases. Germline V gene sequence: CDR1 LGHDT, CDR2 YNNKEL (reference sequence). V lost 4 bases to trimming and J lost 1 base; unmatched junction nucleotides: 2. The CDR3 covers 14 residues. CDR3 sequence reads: CASSPQGANTEAFF. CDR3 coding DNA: TGTGCCAGCAGCCCCCAGGGGGCGAACACTGAAGCTTTCTTT.

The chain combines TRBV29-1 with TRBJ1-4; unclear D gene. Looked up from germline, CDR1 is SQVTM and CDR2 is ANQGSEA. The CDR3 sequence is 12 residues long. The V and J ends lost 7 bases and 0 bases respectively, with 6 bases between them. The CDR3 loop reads CSAGTTNEKLFF. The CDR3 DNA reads TGCAGCGCGGGTACAACTAATGAAAAACTGTTTTTT.

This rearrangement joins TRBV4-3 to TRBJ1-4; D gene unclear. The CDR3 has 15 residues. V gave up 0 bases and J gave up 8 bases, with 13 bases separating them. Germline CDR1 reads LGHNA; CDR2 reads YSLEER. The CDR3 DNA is TGCGCCAGCAGCCAAGACCACAATTTACAGGAAAAACTGTTTTTT. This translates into CASSQDHNLQEKLFF.

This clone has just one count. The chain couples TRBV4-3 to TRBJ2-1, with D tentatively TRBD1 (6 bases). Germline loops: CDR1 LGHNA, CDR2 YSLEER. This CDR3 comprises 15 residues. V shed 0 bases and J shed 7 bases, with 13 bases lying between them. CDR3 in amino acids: CASSQDGLGANEQFF. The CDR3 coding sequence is TGCGCCAGCAGCCAAGATGGGTTGGGGGCTAATGAGCAGTTCTTC.

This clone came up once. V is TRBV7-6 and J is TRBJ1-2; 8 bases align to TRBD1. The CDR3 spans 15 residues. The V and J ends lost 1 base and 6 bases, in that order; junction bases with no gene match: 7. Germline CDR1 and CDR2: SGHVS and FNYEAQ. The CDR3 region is CASSLGGGTGDGYTF. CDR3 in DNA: TGTGCCAGCAGCTTAGGTGGGGGGACAGGCGATGGCTACACCTTC.

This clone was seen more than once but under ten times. The CDR3 DNA reads TGTGCCAGCAGCTTTGGACAACTTAGCACAGATACGCAGTATTTT. Translated: CASSFGQLSTDTQYF. The chain recombines TRBV5-4 with TRBJ2-3, with TRBD1 as a possible D gene (5 bases). From germline, CDR1 is SGHNT and CDR2 YYREEE (reference sequence). V was cut by 2 bases and J by 0 bases, with 10 bases left in between. The CDR3 consists of 15 residues.

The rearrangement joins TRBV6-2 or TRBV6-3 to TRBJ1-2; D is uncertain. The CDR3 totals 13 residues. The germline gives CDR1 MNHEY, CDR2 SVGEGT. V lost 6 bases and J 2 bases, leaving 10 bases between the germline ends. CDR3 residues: CASSPGKNYGYTF. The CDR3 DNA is TGTGCCAGCAGCCCCGGGAAGAACTATGGCTACACCTTC.

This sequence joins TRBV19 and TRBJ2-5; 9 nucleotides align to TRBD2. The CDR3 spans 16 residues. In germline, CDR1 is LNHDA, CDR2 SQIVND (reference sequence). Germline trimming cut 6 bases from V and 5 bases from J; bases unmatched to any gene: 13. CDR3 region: CASSPGLATWGETQYF. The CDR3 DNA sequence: TGTGCCAGTAGCCCCGGACTAGCGACCTGGGGGGAGACCCAGTACTTC.

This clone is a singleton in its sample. The CDR3 region has the DNA TGTGCCAGCTCGAACGGACTAGCGGGCGGCGGGGAGCTGTTTTTT. Its protein is CASSNGLAGGGELFF. The rearrangement joins TRBV7-2 to TRBJ2-2; 11 bases fit TRBD2. This CDR3 spans 15 amino acids. J lost 7 bases, V lost 8 bases, and 9 bases had no gene match. The germline V gene has CDR1 SGHTA and CDR2 FQGNSA.

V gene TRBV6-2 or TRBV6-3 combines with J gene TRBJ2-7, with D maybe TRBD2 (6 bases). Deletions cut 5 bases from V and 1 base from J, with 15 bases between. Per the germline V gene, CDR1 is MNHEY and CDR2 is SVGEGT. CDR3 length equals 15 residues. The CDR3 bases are TGTGCCAGCAGTCCCCCCGGGGGTTTTTCCTACGAGCAGTACTTC. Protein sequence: CASSPPGGFSYEQYF.

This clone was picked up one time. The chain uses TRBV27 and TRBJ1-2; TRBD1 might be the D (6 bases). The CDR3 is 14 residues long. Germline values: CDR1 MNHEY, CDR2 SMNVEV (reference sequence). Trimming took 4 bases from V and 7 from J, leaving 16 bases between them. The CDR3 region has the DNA TGTGCCAGCAGTTGGCAAGGGGGATTGGGTGGCTACACCTTC. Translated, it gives CASSWQGGLGGYTF.

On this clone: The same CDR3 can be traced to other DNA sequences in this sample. The CDR3 here is CASSPGTQETQYF. The CDR3, as DNA: TGTGCCAGCTCACCGGGGACTCAGGAGACCCAGTACTTC. The rearrangement uses TRBV18 and TRBJ2-5, with a weak D call TRBD2 (6 bases). CDR1 KGHSH and CDR2 LQKENI come from the germline V gene. The CDR3 has 13 amino acids. V lost 3 bases and J lost 5, with 10 bases in between.

CDR3 in DNA: TGTGCCAGCAGTTACTCCGGTAGCGACGCACAAGAGACCCAGTACTTC. As protein: CASSYSGSDAQETQYF. The rearrangement joins TRBV6-5 to TRBJ2-5; maybe TRBD2 (5 bases). The CDR3 sequence is 16 residues long. Trimming pared 0 bases from V and 2 bases from J, leaving 13 bases between. Germline V gene data show CDR1 as MNHEY and CDR2 as SVGAGI.

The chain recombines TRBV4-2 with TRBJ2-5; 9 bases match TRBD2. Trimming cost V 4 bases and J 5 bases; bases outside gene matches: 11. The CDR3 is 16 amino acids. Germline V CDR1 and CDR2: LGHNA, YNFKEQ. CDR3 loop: CASSPASGRPEETQYF. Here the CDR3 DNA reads TGTGCCAGCAGCCCCGCAAGCGGGAGGCCGGAGGAGACCCAGTACTTC.

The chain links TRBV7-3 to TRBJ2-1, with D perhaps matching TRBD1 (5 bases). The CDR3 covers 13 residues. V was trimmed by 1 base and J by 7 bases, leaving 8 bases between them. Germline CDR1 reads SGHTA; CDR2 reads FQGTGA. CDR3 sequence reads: CASSLNGANEQFF. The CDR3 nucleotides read TGTGCCAGCAGCTTAAATGGGGCAAATGAGCAGTTCTTC.

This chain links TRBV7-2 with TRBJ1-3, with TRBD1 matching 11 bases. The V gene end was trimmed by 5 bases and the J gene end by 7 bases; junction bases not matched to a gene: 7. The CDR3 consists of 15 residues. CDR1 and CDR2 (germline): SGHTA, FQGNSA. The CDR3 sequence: CASSPRDRGRNTIYF. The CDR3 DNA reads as TGTGCCAGCAGCCCCCGGGACAGGGGGAGGAACACCATATATTTT. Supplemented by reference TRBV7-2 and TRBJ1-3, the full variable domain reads GAGVSQSPSNKVTEKGKDVELRCDPISGHTALYWYRQSLGQGLEFLIYFQGNSAPDKSGLPSDRFSAERTGGSVSTLTIQRTQQEDSAVYLCASSPRDRGRNTIYFGEGSWLTVV.

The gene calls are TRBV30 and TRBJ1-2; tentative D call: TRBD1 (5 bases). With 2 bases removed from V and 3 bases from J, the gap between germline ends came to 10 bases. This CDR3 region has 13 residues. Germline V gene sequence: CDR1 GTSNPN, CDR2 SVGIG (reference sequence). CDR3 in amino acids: CAWSTDSDYGYTF. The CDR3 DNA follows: TGTGCCTGGAGTACCGACAGTGACTATGGCTACACCTTC.

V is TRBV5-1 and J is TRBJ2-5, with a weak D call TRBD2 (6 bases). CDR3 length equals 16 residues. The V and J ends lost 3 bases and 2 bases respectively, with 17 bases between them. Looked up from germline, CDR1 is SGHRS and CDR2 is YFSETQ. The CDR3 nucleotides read TGCGCCAGCAGCTCGGGTGGGGGTAGCGGTCAAGAGACCCAGTACTTC. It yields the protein CASSSGGGSGQETQYF.

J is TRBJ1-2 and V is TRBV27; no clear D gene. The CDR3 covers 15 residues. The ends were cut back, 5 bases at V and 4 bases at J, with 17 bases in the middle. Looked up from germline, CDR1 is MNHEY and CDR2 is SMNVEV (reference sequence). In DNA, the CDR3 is TGTGCCAGCAGTCCGACTTCCCGGATGGGCTATGGCTACACCTTC. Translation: CASSPTSRMGYGYTF.

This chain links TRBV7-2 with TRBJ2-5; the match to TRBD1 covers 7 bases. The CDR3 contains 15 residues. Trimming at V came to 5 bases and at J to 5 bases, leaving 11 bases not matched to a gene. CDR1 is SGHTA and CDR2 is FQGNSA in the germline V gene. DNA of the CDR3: TGTGCCAGCAGCCCCGGGACAGTTCCTTGGGAGACCCAGTACTTC. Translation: CASSPGTVPWETQYF.

As DNA, the CDR3 is TGTGCCAGCAGCGCCCAGGGGGTCCGCTCTGGAAACACCATATATTTT. This sequence encodes CASSAQGVRSGNTIYF. This rearrangement joins TRBV7-3 to TRBJ1-3; 7 nucleotides line up with TRBD1. This CDR3 spans 16 amino acids. Germline V gives CDR1 SGHTA, CDR2 FQGTGA. V was clipped by 5 bases and J by 0 bases; unmatched bases: 7.

This CDR3 reads CASSPGPDRAGGYTF. The CDR3 DNA follows: TGTGCCAGCAGCCCAGGGCCGGACAGGGCCGGGGGCTACACCTTC. The chain joins TRBV4-2 to TRBJ1-2; 8 positions agree with TRBD1. The CDR3 has 15 residues. The junction had 12 bases not matched to a gene; V was cut back by 4 bases and J by 8 bases. The germline CDR1 and CDR2 sequences are LGHNA and YNFKEQ.

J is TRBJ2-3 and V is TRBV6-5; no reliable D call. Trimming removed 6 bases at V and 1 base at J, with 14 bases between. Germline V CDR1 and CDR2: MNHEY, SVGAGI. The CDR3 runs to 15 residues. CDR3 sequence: CASRRWAEGTDTQYF. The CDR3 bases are TGTGCCAGCAGGAGATGGGCCGAAGGCACAGATACGCAGTATTTT.